This is a list of T cell receptor beta chains from one sample in a study of T cells after yellow fever vaccination. From the 5' RACE reads, TCRdb called clonotypes with MiXCR, one entry per CDR3 protein. The data show approximately 510,000 distinct CDR3 sequences, about a fifth seen once. Source: PBMCs, taken about 21 days after the first yellow fever vaccination. The source of these receptors is a man aged 18 to 29 who received the YFV17D yellow fever vaccine. The conserved cysteine and the conserved F or W are not part of the CDR3 here. Each record gives: CDR3 length, V gene, D gene, CDR3 protein. A D gene is named only where the DNA matches it firmly.

14	TRBV7-2	.	ASSLSGPSVAGELF
13	TRBV3-1	.	ASSLGGQGYTEAF
13	TRBV12-3/TRBV12-4	TRBD2	ASSLSGGYYNEQF
12	TRBV2	.	ASSEAASLYEQY
10	TRBV29-1	.	SVHSWADTQY
13	TRBV6-1	.	ASSEAWGRNQPQH
14	TRBV6-5	.	ASSYSPGTNTGELF
11	TRBV6-1	.	ASTSQLPYEQY
14	TRBV20-1	.	SARVPSGAQRSPLH
14	TRBV7-2	TRBD2	ASSRRTSGINNEQF
15	TRBV24-1	TRBD1	ATSDPRGQGAWETQY
14	TRBV6-1	TRBD2	ASSLSGGTYYNEQF
17	TRBV4-3	TRBD1	ASSQGFVQGAWENTEAF
11	TRBV6-6	.	ASTTGGDTEAF
16	TRBV6-1	TRBD2	ASSPLAGGFAQRETQY
10	TRBV27	.	ASTSGHQPQH
15	TRBV4-3	TRBD1	ASSQDRRQGTGNTIY
14	TRBV12-3/TRBV12-4	TRBD1	ASSLLGGTGGKAQH
13	TRBV7-9	.	ASSSTPGPEETQY
13	TRBV18	.	ASSEVRSNTGELF
13	TRBV6-1	TRBD2	ASSEYWDYRETQY
13	TRBV7-9	TRBD1	ASSLGQGRPDTQY
19	TRBV18	.	ASSPPLVSSGRGRENTEAF
10	TRBV19	.	ASSRIRDATF
16	TRBV11-2	.	ASSLVGTAQPSTDTQY
13	TRBV6-1	.	ASRFEGQQPGGYT
11	TRBV2	.	ASNRGSNTEAF
13	TRBV7-9	.	ASSSRRDWSYGYT
13	TRBV3-1	.	ASSQDRQGNQPQH
11	TRBV10-3	.	AISGSGTETQY
14	TRBV11-2	.	ASSLVATPTYNEQF
14	TRBV11-2	TRBD2	ASSLASGGYEDTQY